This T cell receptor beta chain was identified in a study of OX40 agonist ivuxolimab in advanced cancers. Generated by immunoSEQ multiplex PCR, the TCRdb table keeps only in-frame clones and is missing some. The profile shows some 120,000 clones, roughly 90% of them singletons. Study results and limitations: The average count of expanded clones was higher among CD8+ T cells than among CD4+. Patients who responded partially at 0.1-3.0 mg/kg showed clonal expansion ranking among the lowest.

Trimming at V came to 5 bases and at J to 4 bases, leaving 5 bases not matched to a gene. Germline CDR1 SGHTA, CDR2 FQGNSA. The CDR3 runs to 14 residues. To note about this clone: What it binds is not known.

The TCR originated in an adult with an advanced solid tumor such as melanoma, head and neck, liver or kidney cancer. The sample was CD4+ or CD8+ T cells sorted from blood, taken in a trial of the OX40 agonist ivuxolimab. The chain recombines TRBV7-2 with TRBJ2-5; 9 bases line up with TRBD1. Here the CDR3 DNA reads TGTGCCAGCAGCCTGACAGGGGGAGGAGAGACCCAGTACTTC. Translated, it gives CASSLTGGGETQYF.